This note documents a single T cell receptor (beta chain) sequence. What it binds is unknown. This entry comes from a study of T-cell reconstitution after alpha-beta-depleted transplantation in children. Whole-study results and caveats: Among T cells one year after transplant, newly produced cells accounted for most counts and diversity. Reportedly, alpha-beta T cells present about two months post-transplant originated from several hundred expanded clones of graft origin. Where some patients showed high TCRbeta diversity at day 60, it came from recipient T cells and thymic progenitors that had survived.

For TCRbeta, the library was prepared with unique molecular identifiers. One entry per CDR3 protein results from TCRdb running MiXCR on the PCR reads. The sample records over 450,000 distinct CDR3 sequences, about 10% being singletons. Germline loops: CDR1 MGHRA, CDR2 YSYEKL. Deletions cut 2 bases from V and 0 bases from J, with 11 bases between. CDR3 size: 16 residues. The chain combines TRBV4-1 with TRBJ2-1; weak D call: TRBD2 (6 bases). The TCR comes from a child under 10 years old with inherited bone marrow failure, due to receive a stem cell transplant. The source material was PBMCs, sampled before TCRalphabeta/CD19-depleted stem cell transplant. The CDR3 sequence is CASSQPLAPSYNEQFF. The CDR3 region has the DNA TGCGCCAGCAGCCAACCTCTAGCGCCCTCCTACAATGAGCAGTTCTTC.